These T cell receptor beta chains were read from a single sample in a study of shared clonotypes between healthy human individuals. TCRdb's table, derived via immunoSEQ multiplex PCR, lists solely in-frame clones and lacks some. The sample lists about 1,500,000 clones, approximately 97% occurring once. Material for sequencing was naive CD4+ T cells sorted from blood. These receptors all come from a man in his thirties or forties in good health. The CDR3 runs from the conserved cysteine through the conserved F or W. The order of the fields is V gene, J gene, CDR3 protein.

TRBV9	TRBJ2-1	CASSVRFNEQFF
TRBV5-8	TRBJ1-1	CASSPEVGTEAFF
TRBV7-2	TRBJ2-5	CASSPRGREGETQYF
TRBV2	TRBJ1-2	CASSAIGGYTF
TRBV6-9	TRBJ2-1	CASSFSSGHTYNEQFF
TRBV11-2	TRBJ1-4	CASSGPSPGQISTNEKLFF
TRBV7-6	TRBJ2-7	CASSGDTASYEQYF
TRBV7-6	TRBJ2-7	CASSLEAGYEQYF
TRBV4-1	TRBJ2-2	CASSQGDGQTGELFF
TRBV5-4	NA	CASSKDRRTYEQYF
TRBV19	TRBJ1-1	CASSPGRYEPEAFF
TRBV28	TRBJ2-5	CASSFLGQETQYF